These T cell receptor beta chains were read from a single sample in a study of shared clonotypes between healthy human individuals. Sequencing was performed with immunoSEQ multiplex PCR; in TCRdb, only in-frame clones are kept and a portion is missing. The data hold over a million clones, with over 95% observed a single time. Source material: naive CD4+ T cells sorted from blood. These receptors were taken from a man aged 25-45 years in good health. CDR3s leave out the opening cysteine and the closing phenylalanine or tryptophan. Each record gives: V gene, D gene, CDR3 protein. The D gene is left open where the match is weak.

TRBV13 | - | ASTPLGTGELF
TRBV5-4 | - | ASSYTGTGELF
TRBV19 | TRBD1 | ASSTGQGVLG
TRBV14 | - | ASSQGKTATQY
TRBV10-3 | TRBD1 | AISDRQGAMTTKRDEQF
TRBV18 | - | ASSPGIAGYEQF
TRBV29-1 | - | SVRGPTSSYNEQF
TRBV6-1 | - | ASRRKQGNTEAF
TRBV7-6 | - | ASSPIEGVVKQY
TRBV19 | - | ASSIDVGTIYNEQF
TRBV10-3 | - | AISELQVNTEAF
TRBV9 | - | ASSVGQGKNYGYT
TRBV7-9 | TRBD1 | ASSLIGQGRRNEQF
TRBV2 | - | ASSRSMGSIGTEAF
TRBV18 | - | ASSEGGPNSPLH
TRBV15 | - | ATSYKSGGTEAF
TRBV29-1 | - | SVGVDLLPRGTDTQY
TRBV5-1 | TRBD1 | ASTLTGIGRDRAEGGNNQPQH
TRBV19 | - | ATKGRTDTQY
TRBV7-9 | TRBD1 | ASSAGTGELNEKLF
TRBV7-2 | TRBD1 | ASSSQGGVGQPQH
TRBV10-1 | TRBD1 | ASSEHRDSYGYT
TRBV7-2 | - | ASSYRPSGLGSSNQPQH
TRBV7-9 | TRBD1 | ASSSRDRDSGNTIY
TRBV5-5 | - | ASSLGGSETQY
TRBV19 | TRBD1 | ASSIWDSPKSGEAF
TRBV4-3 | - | ASSHRTADEKLF
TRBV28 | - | ASSRLNQPQH
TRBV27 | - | ASTELPPGANVLT
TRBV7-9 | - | ISGAGSVNTEAF
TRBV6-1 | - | ASSAGTFNEKLF